Each of the 17 T cell receptor beta chains below was sequenced from the same sample in a study of CD8 T cells in Susac syndrome. A quantity of about 0.5 to 1 ug RNA underwent reverse transcription using random hexamers. TCRdb reanalysed the immunoSEQ multiplex PCR reads using MiXCR and keeps one entry per CDR3 protein. The sample includes 200,000 to 250,000 distinct CDR3 sequences, roughly 95% of them seen just once. What was sequenced was CD4+ T cells from PBMCs. The receptors stem from a human donor with multiple sclerosis.

V is TRBV29-1 and J is TRBJ1-1, with 8 positions matching TRBD1. V lost 7 bases, J lost 4 bases, and 8 bases stayed unmatched. CDR1 is SQVTM and CDR2 is ANQGSEA in the germline V gene. The CDR3 totals 13 residues. The CDR3: CSAQGALGTEAFF. The CDR3 DNA reads TGCAGCGCTCAGGGGGCGTTGGGCACTGAAGCTTTCTTT.

Here the CDR3 reads CASSFSPSGQGADQPQHF. CDR3 coding DNA: TGCGCCAGCAGCTTTTCACCCTCTGGACAGGGGGCTGATCAGCCCCAGCATTTT. The chain has TRBV5-1 and TRBJ1-5, with 11 bases identical to TRBD1. CDR1 is SGHRS and CDR2 is YFSETQ in the germline V gene. V lost 2 bases and J lost 5; bases outside the gene matches: 12. This CDR3 comprises 18 residues.

V gene TRBV6-6 combines with J gene TRBJ1-2; D possibly corresponds to TRBD1 (5 bases). The germline V gene encodes CDR1 MNHNY and CDR2 SVGAGI (reference sequence). The V end was cut by 3 bases, the J end by 8 bases, with 16 bases between. This CDR3 comprises 14 residues. The chain's CDR3 is CASSYGRVAEGYTF. The CDR3 DNA is TGTGCCAGCAGTTATGGCAGGGTCGCGGAGGGCTACACCTTC.

The V and J genes are TRBV9 and TRBJ2-3, with D possibly TRBD2 on 6 matching bases. Germline-derived CDR1 and CDR2 are SGDLS and YYNGEE. The V and J ends lost 0 bases and 4 bases respectively, with 15 bases between them. CDR3 length equals 16 residues. DNA for the CDR3: TGTGCCAGCAGCGTAGGCGGCGGGGCCGCGGCAGATACGCAGTATTTT. Translated: CASSVGGGAAADTQYF. Together with reference TRBV9 and TRBJ2-3, the CDR3 gives the full variable domain: DSGVTQTPKHLITATGQRVTLRCSPRSGDLSVYWYQQSLDQGLQFLIQYYNGEERAKGNILERFSAQQFPDLHSELNLSSLELGDSALYFCASSVGGGAAADTQYFGPGTRLTVL.

This sequence joins TRBV28 and TRBJ1-4, with D perhaps TRBD1 (5 bases). The V end was cut by 3 bases, the J end by 0 bases, with 14 bases between. The germline V gene has CDR1 MDHEN and CDR2 SYDVKM. The length of the CDR3 is 17 residues. The CDR3 loop is CASSFQGPLATNEKLFF. The CDR3 DNA follows: TGTGCCAGCAGTTTTCAGGGTCCCCTTGCAACTAATGAAAAACTGTTTTTT.

The V call is TRBV29-1, the J call TRBJ1-5; D remains unclear. Germline values: CDR1 SQVTM, CDR2 ANQGSEA. V was pared by 4 bases and J by 1 base, with 5 bases between. This CDR3 is built from 12 residues. CDR3 DNA sequence: TGCAGCGTTGTCGAAAGCAATCAGCCCCAGCATTTT. Translated, it gives CSVVESNQPQHF.

The chain uses TRBV30 and TRBJ1-1; a weak D match, TRBD1 (5 bases). Trimming stripped 2 bases from V and 8 bases from J, with 12 bases between. CDR3 length: 12 residues. Germline V CDR1 and CDR2: GTSNPN, SVGIG (reference sequence). As DNA, the CDR3 is TGTGCCTGGAGTCCGAGGGGTTTGGAAGCTTTCTTT. This translates into CAWSPRGLEAFF.

This sequence joins TRBV7-9 and TRBJ2-3, with TRBD2 identical over 9 bases. The V and J ends lost 6 bases and 2 bases, in that order; junction bases with no gene match: 3. There are 14 residues in the CDR3. Germline loops: CDR1 SEHNR, CDR2 FQNEAQ (reference sequence). The DNA for the CDR3 is TGTGCCAGCAGTCCTAGCGGGAACACAGATACGCAGTATTTT. Translated, it gives CASSPSGNTDTQYF.

The chain uses TRBV3-1 and TRBJ1-2; TRBD1 aligns across 7 bases. This CDR3 has 12 amino acids. V was clipped by 4 bases and J by 4 bases; unmatched bases: 0. Germline V gives CDR1 LGHDT, CDR2 YNNKEL (reference sequence). CDR3 in amino acids: CASSRTGYGYTF. The CDR3 DNA sequence: TGTGCCAGCAGCCGGACAGGCTATGGCTACACCTTC.

The chain recombines TRBV7-7 with TRBJ2-7, with TRBD2 matching over 11 bases. The CDR3 covers 16 residues. Germline V gene data show CDR1 as SSHAT and CDR2 as FNYEAQ (reference sequence). DNA of the CDR3: TGTGCTAGCAGCCAGGGACTAGCGGATAGCTCCTACGAGCAGTACGTC. It translates to CASSQGLADSSYEQYV.

V is TRBV7-8 and J is TRBJ2-3; 9 bases line up with TRBD2. V shed 2 bases, J shed 1 base, and the junction held 10 bases outside the gene matches. Germline V gene sequence: CDR1 SGHVS, CDR2 FQNEAQ. The CDR3 covers 18 residues. The CDR3 reads CASSLTGLAVTGTDTQYF. The CDR3 DNA reads TGTGCCAGCAGCTTAACGGGACTAGCTGTCACTGGCACAGATACGCAGTATTTT. The variable domain in full, with the rest retrieved from reference TRBV7-8 and TRBJ2-3, is GAGVSQSPRYKVAKRGQDVALRCDPISGHVSLFWYQQALGQGPEFLTYFQNEAQLDKSGLPSDRFFAERPEGSVSTLKIQRTQQEDSAVYLCASSLTGLAVTGTDTQYFGPGTRLTVL.

V gene TRBV28 combines with J gene TRBJ1-5; D not certain. The V gene lost 6 bases and the J gene lost 6 bases, with 6 bases spanning the gap. This CDR3 has 11 amino acids. CDR1 and CDR2 from the germline V gene are MDHEN and SYDVKM. The CDR3 spells CASRGSQPQHF. In DNA form, the CDR3 reads TGTGCCAGCAGGGGCTCTCAGCCCCAGCATTTT.

The rearrangement joins TRBV9 to TRBJ2-7; D ambiguous. This CDR3 region has 11 residues. Germline V gene data show CDR1 as SGDLS and CDR2 as YYNGEE. V dropped 2 bases and J dropped 5 bases, with 5 bases sitting between them. The CDR3 reads CASSVINEQYV. CDR3 nucleotides: TGTGCCAGCAGCGTCATAAACGAGCAGTACGTC.

CDR3 protein: CASSQSTGTGFEKLFF. The CDR3 bases are TGCGCCAGCAGCCAATCCACCGGGACAGGTTTTGAAAAACTGTTTTTT. V and J are TRBV4-1 and TRBJ1-4, with 8 bases aligning to TRBD1. V trimming: 2 bases; J trimming: 7 bases; junction bases outside the gene matches: 9. From germline, CDR1 is MGHRA and CDR2 YSYEKL. The CDR3 has 16 residues.

The V and J genes are TRBV28 and TRBJ1-3; tentatively, D is TRBD1 (6 bases). The CDR3 sequence is 15 residues long. CDR1 and CDR2 (germline): MDHEN, SYDVKM. V was pared by 5 bases and J by 1 base, with 12 bases between. CDR3 in amino acids: CASSPAGTSGNTIYF. CDR3 in DNA: TGTGCCAGCAGTCCGGCCGGGACATCTGGAAACACCATATATTTT.

This clonotype was seen once. V usage is TRBV30 and J usage is TRBJ1-5; perhaps TRBD1 as D (5 bases). Germline V gene lookup returns CDR1 GTSNPN and CDR2 SVGIG (reference sequence). V lost 2 bases and J 9 bases, leaving 11 bases between the germline ends. The CDR3 consists of 12 residues. CDR3 in DNA: TGTGCCTGGAGTCGGGACCCTTTGCCCCAGCATTTT. It yields the protein CAWSRDPLPQHF.

The chain couples TRBV6-5 to TRBJ2-2; TRBD2 agrees at 14 bases. Trimming at V came to 5 bases and at J to 4 bases, leaving 9 bases not matched to a gene. Per germline, CDR1 MNHEY and CDR2 SVGAGI. This CDR3 contains 18 residues. CDR3 region: CASSQSTSGRALTGELFF. CDR3 coding DNA: TGTGCCAGCAGTCAGTCGACTAGCGGGAGGGCTCTCACCGGGGAGCTGTTTTTT.